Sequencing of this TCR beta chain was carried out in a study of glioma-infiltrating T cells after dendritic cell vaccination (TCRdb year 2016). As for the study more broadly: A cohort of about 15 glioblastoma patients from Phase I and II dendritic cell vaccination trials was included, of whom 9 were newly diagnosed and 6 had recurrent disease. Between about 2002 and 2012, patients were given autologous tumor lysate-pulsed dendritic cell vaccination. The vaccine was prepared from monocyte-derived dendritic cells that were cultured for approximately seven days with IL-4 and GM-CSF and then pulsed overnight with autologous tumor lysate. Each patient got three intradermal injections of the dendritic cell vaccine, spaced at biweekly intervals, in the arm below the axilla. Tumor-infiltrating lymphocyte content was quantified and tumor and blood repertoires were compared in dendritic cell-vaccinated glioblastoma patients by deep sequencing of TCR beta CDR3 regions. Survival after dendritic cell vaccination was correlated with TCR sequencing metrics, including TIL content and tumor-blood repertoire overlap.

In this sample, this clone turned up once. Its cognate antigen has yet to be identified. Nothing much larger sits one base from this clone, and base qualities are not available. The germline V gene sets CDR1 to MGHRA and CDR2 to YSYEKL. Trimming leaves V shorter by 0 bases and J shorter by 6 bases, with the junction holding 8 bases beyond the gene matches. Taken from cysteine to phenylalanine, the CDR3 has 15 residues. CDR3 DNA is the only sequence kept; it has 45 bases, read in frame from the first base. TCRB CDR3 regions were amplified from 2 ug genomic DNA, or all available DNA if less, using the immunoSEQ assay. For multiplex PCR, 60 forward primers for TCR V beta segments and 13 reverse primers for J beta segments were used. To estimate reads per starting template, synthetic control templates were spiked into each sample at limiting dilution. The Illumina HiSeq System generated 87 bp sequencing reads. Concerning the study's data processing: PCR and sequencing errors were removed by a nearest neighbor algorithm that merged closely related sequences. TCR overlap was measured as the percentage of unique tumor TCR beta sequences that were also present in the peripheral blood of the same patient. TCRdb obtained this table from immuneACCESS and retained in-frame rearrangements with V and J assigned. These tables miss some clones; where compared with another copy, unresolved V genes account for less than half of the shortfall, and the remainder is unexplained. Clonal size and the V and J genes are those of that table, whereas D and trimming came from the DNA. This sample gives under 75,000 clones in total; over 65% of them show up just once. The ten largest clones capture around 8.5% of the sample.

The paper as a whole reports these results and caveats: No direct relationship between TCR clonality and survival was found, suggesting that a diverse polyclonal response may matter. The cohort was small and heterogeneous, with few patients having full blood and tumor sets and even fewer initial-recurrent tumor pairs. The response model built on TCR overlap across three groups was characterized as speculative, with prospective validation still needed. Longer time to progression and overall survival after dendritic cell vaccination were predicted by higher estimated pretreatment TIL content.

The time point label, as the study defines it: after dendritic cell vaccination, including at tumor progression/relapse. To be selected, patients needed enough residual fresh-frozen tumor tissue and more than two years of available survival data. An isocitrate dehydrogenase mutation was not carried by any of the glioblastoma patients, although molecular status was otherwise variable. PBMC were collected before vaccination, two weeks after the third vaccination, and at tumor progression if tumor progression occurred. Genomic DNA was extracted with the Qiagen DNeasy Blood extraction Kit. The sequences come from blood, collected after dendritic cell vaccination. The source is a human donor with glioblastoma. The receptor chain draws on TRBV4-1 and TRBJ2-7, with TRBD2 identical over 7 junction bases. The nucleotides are TGCGCCAGCAGCCAAGAACCCTTACTAGCGTTCGAGCAGTACTTC. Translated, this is CASSQEPLLAFEQYF.